Below, 24 T cell receptor beta chains from the same sample are listed, as sequenced in a study of blood T cell repertoires in COVID-19. Profiling relied on immunoSEQ multiplex PCR, and the TCRdb table lists in-frame clones only, not all of them. This sample has under 300,000 clones, with roughly 93% found just once. Sequencing was carried out using PBMCs or T cells enriched from blood (not recorded which). These TCRs come from a middle-aged woman with acute COVID-19.

The chain combines TRBV3-1 (or the pseudogene TRBV3-2) with TRBJ1-1, with 11 nucleotides matching TRBD1. The CDR3 runs 17 residues. After removal of 4 bases from V and 0 bases from J, the junction contained 7 bases not matched to a gene. Germline V gene sequence: CDR1 LGHDT, CDR2 YNNKEL (reference sequence). CDR3 sequence: CASSPRGQGGMNTEAFF. CDR3 coding DNA: TGTGCCAGCAGCCCTCGGGGACAGGGGGGAATGAACACTGAAGCTTTCTTT.

J is TRBJ1-5 and V is TRBV6-1; maybe TRBD1 (5 bases). The CDR3 totals 14 residues. Trimming shortened V by 3 bases and J by 5 bases, and 11 bases separated the two germline ends. Germline V gene data show CDR1 as MNHNS and CDR2 as SASEGT. The CDR3 coding sequence is TGTGCCAGCAGTGAGGGGGGTGGCCATCAGCCCCAGCATTTT. Its protein is CASSEGGGHQPQHF.

Many counts were recorded for this clone. The gene calls are TRBV7-3 and TRBJ2-5, with 8 bases fitting TRBD2. V trimming: 6 bases; J trimming: 4 bases; junction bases outside the gene matches: 7. The CDR3 runs to 14 residues. Germline values: CDR1 SGHTA, CDR2 FQGTGA. The DNA of the CDR3 is TGTGCCAGCAGTCCCGGGGGGGCCGGAGAGACCCAGTACTTC. Translation: CASSPGGAGETQYF.

This clone has just one count. The rearrangement uses TRBV9 and TRBJ2-3; D might be TRBD2 (6 bases). With 3 bases removed from V and 4 bases from J, the gap between germline ends came to 12 bases. Per the germline V gene, CDR1 is SGDLS and CDR2 is YYNGEE. The CDR3 covers 14 residues. Here the CDR3 reads CASSATGGPDTQYF. The DNA for the CDR3 is TGTGCCAGCAGCGCAACCGGAGGGCCAGATACGCAGTATTTT. The variable domain in full, completed from reference TRBV9 and TRBJ2-3, reads DSGVTQTPKHLITATGQRVTLRCSPRSGDLSVYWYQQSLDQGLQFLIQYYNGEERAKGNILERFSAQQFPDLHSELNLSSLELGDSALYFCASSATGGPDTQYFGPGTRLTVL.

The rearrangement uses TRBV5-1 and TRBJ2-5; no clear D. V lost 0 bases and J 5 bases, leaving 8 bases between the germline ends. Germline V gene sequence: CDR1 SGHRS, CDR2 YFSETQ. The CDR3 runs to 13 residues. The CDR3 sequence: CASSLGSKETQYF. For the CDR3, the DNA is TGCGCCAGCAGCTTGGGTAGTAAGGAGACCCAGTACTTC.

The chain is built from TRBV5-1 and TRBJ1-2; 11 positions match TRBD1. CDR1 is SGHRS, CDR2 YFSETQ, per germline. J gave up 2 bases and V 4 bases, and 10 bases lay outside the gene matches. The length of the CDR3 is 17 residues. The CDR3 DNA is TGCGCCAGCAGCCTCGGGACAGGGGGATTTTGGAACTATGGCTACACCTTC. This gives the protein CASSLGTGGFWNYGYTF.

For the CDR3, the DNA is TGTGCCAGCAGTGGAGTGCAGCGTCCGGGGGGGGGAGAGACCCAGTACTTC. It translates to CASSGVQRPGGGETQYF. The V call is TRBV2, the J call TRBJ2-5, with 8 bases matching TRBD2. CDR1 and CDR2 from the germline V gene are SNHLY and FYNNEI. The J segment lost 4 bases and the V segment lost 4 bases, leaving 14 bases of the junction unmatched. The CDR3 consists of 17 residues.

DNA for the CDR3: TGCGCCAGCACTCGAAGGGCGGGGGGGCCACCCAATGAGCAGTTCTTC. Protein product: CASTRRAGGPPNEQFF. The gene calls are TRBV10-2 and TRBJ2-1; 9 nucleotides align to TRBD2. The junction had 13 bases not matched to a gene; V was cut back by 7 bases and J by 6 bases. CDR1 is WSHSY, CDR2 SAAADI, per germline. The length of the CDR3 is 16 residues.

The V call is TRBV18, the J call TRBJ2-5; 7 bases agree with TRBD2. In germline, CDR1 is KGHSH, CDR2 LQKENI. Trimming at V came to 8 bases and at J to 2 bases, leaving 11 bases not matched to a gene. This CDR3 region has 15 residues. This chain's CDR3 is CASQTFGAGQETQYF. The CDR3 nucleotides are TGTGCCAGCCAGACTTTCGGAGCGGGGCAAGAGACCCAGTACTTC.

This chain links TRBV7-3 with TRBJ2-1, with 8 bases lining up with TRBD1. CDR1 is SGHTA, CDR2 FQGTGA, per germline. This CDR3 comprises 14 residues. V lost 6 bases, J lost 8 bases, and 9 bases stayed unmatched. CDR3 bases: TGTGCCAGCAGAAAGACAGGGGTTGGGGATGAGCAGTTCTTC. Its translation: CASRKTGVGDEQFF.

CDR3 amino acids: CASRLSQGPYEQYF. CDR3 DNA sequence: TGTGCCAGTAGACTCAGTCAGGGCCCCTACGAGCAGTACTTC. This chain connects TRBV19 to TRBJ2-7; perhaps TRBD1 as D (5 bases). The length of the CDR3 is 14 residues. Germline V CDR1 and CDR2: LNHDA, SQIVND (reference sequence). The V gene lost 6 bases and the J gene lost 2 bases, with 14 bases spanning the gap.

The chain uses TRBV5-1 and TRBJ1-1, with D maybe TRBD1 (6 bases). The V end lost 5 bases, the J end lost 0 bases, and 8 bases lay between the germline ends. The CDR3 loop spans 13 amino acids. Per the germline V gene, CDR1 is SGHRS and CDR2 is YFSETQ. The DNA of the CDR3 is TGCGCCAGCAGAAACAGGGTGAACACTGAAGCTTTCTTT. Encoded protein: CASRNRVNTEAFF.

In its sample, this clone was seen once. J is TRBJ2-2 and V is TRBV12-3 or TRBV12-4, with D unclear. Deletions cut 6 bases from V and 0 bases from J, with 5 bases between. The CDR3 has 13 residues. In DNA form, the CDR3 reads TGTGCCAGCAGCCCTCCGAACACCGGGGAGCTGTTTTTT. Translated, it gives CASSPPNTGELFF.

The chain's CDR3 is CASSVTVNTEAFF. Written as DNA, the CDR3 is TGTGCCAGCAGCGTAACGGTGAACACTGAAGCTTTCTTT. The V call is TRBV9, the J call TRBJ1-1; D gene ambiguous. This CDR3 spans 13 amino acids. Trimming removed 1 base at V and 0 bases at J, with 4 bases between. The V gene's germline CDR1 is SGDLS and CDR2 YYNGEE. The full variable domain, its missing parts supplied by reference TRBV9 and TRBJ1-1, is DSGVTQTPKHLITATGQRVTLRCSPRSGDLSVYWYQQSLDQGLQFLIQYYNGEERAKGNILERFSAQQFPDLHSELNLSSLELGDSALYFCASSVTVNTEAFFGQGTRLTVV.

V is TRBV21-1 and J is TRBJ1-2; no DNA check was done on the table's D call, TRBD1. TRBV21-1 counts as a pseudogene. The CDR3 is 16 amino acids. This CDR3 is CASSKRGTGINYGYTF. The CDR3 bases are TGTGCCAGCAGCAAAAGGGGGACAGGGATTAACTATGGCTACACCTTC.

The J gene is TRBJ2-1, the V gene TRBV6-4, with D perhaps TRBD2 (6 bases). This CDR3 is 14 amino acids long. The germline V and J ends were trimmed by 2 bases and 6 bases, with 11 bases remaining between them. CDR1 MRHNA and CDR2 SNTAGT come from the germline V gene. The CDR3 spells CASSDEVGGNEQFF. The CDR3 bases are TGTGCCAGCAGTGACGAAGTGGGGGGCAATGAGCAGTTCTTC.

This chain joins TRBV5-6 and TRBJ2-3; 7 bases match TRBD2. The CDR3 totals 14 residues. Trimming at V came to 3 bases and at J to 1 base, leaving 2 bases not matched to a gene. Germline lookup yields CDR1 SGHDT and CDR2 YYEEEE. The DNA for the CDR3 is TGTGCCAGCAGCTCTAGCGGACGCACAGATACGCAGTATTTT. It translates to CASSSSGRTDTQYF.

The chain couples TRBV4-1 to TRBJ1-6; no clear D gene. CDR1 and CDR2 from the germline V gene are MGHRA and YSYEKL. V lost 6 bases and J lost 0, with 12 bases in between. The CDR3 loop spans 16 amino acids. The CDR3 protein is CASSRHLSSYNSPLHF. For the CDR3, the DNA is TGCGCCAGCAGTCGACACCTTAGCTCCTATAATTCACCCCTCCACTTT.

The chain recombines TRBV15 with TRBJ1-1; possible D gene TRBD1, 5 bases. The CDR3 is 15 amino acids. CDR1 is LNHNV, CDR2 YYDKDF, per germline (reference sequence). V lost 3 bases and J lost 1, with 12 bases in between. CDR3 sequence reads: CATSSGEGTNTEAFF. The CDR3 DNA follows: TGTGCCACCAGCAGTGGGGAGGGGACGAACACTGAAGCTTTCTTT.

The chain combines TRBV4-3 with TRBJ1-1; 12 bases agree with TRBD1. Germline trimming cut 4 bases from V and 8 bases from J; bases unmatched to any gene: 8. CDR3 size: 15 residues. Germline CDR1 LGHNA, CDR2 YSLEER. The CDR3 DNA follows: TGCGCCAGCAGCCTATCAGGGACAGGGGGCTTCGAAGCTTTCTTT. This sequence encodes CASSLSGTGGFEAFF.

The V and J genes are TRBV19 and TRBJ2-1; tentatively, D is TRBD2 (5 bases). Germline V gene data show CDR1 as LNHDA and CDR2 as SQIVND (reference sequence). The CDR3 is 13 amino acids. V was shortened by 10 bases and J by 0 bases, with 10 bases between the two germline ends. The CDR3 loop is CATGVGSYNEQFF. CDR3 nucleotide sequence: TGTGCCACCGGGGTGGGCTCCTACAATGAGCAGTTCTTC. Together with reference TRBV19 and TRBJ2-1, the CDR3 gives the full variable domain: DGGITQSPKYLFRKEGQNVTLSCEQNLNHDAMYWYRQDPGQGLRLIYYSQIVNDFQKGDIAEGYSVSREKKESFPLTVTSAQKNPTAFYLCATGVGSYNEQFFGPGTRLTVL.

The V call is TRBV7-2, the J call TRBJ2-3; tentatively, D is TRBD2 (6 bases). V lost 0 bases and J lost 6, with 10 bases in between. The CDR3 runs to 14 residues. CDR1 SGHTA and CDR2 FQGNSA come from the germline V gene. CDR3 nucleotide sequence: TGTGCCAGCAGCTTAGCGACCCTAGCGGATACGCAGTATTTT. This sequence encodes CASSLATLADTQYF. The full variable domain, in which reference TRBV7-2 and TRBJ2-3 provide the parts outside the CDR3, is GAGVSQSPSNKVTEKGKDVELRCDPISGHTALYWYRQSLGQGLEFLIYFQGNSAPDKSGLPSDRFSAERTGGSVSTLTIQRTQQEDSAVYLCASSLATLADTQYFGPGTRLTVL.

This chain links TRBV19 with TRBJ2-5; D is perhaps TRBD1 (6 bases). V lost 3 bases to trimming and J lost 3 bases, with 14 bases between them. From germline, CDR1 is LNHDA and CDR2 SQIVND (reference sequence). The CDR3 length is 15 residues. The CDR3 region is CASSMFGQTEETQYF. As DNA, the CDR3 is TGTGCCAGTAGTATGTTTGGACAGACCGAAGAGACCCAGTACTTC.

The V and J genes are TRBV5-1 and TRBJ1-5; the D gene is possibly TRBD1 (5 bases). Germline V gene data show CDR1 as SGHRS and CDR2 as YFSETQ. V was trimmed by 0 bases and J by 4 bases, leaving 11 bases between them. The CDR3 length is 15 residues. The CDR3 DNA sequence: TGCGCCAGCAGCTTGGGGCCAGGGCTTAATCAGCCCCAGCATTTT. Its protein is CASSLGPGLNQPQHF.